This entry describes one TCR beta chain. This record belongs to a study of cytomegalovirus exposure and HLA in healthy donors. Germline-derived CDR1 and CDR2 are SNHLY and FYNNEI. The CDR3 covers 12 residues. The PCR was carried out with 60 Vbeta primers and 13 Jbeta primers. Sequencing was performed with immunoSEQ multiplex PCR; in TCRdb, only in-frame clones are kept and a portion is missing. The sample has 110,000 to 150,000 clones, roughly 80% seen once; the top ten hold roughly 4.7%. The sequence derives from a man in his forties in good health and CMV-seronegative. What was sequenced was PBMCs. The rearrangement joins TRBV2 to TRBJ2-5; D not certain. The DNA matches TRBJ2-7 better at its end, which makes the J call doubtful. The CDR3 DNA follows: TGTGCCAGCAGTGAAGTCTCCTACGAGCAGTACTTC. Its protein product is CASSEVSYEQYF.